A single sample gave rise to the 6 T cell receptor beta chains below, sequenced in a study of blood T cell repertoires in COVID-19. The repertoire was sequenced with immunoSEQ multiplex PCR; TCRdb's copy has only in-frame clones and lacks some. The sample has 25,000 to 35,000 clones, 84% seen once. Material: peripheral blood. These receptors all come from a human donor in a cohort sampled during active COVID-19.

The chain has TRBV4-2 and TRBJ2-3; 9 positions agree with TRBD1. This CDR3 is built from 16 residues. CDR1 and CDR2 (germline): LGHNA, YNFKEQ. Losses at the gene ends were 4 bases for V and 3 bases for J; bases not matched to a gene: 8. The CDR3 region is CASSPVTGGGTDTQYF. The CDR3 DNA sequence: TGTGCCAGCAGCCCAGTCACAGGGGGCGGGACAGATACGCAGTATTTT.

This sequence joins TRBV5-6 and TRBJ2-1; TRBD2 aligns across 10 bases. This CDR3 contains 16 residues. Per germline, CDR1 SGHDT and CDR2 YYEEEE. V shed 7 bases, J shed 3 bases, and the junction held 10 bases outside the gene matches. The CDR3 protein is CASSETSGEYYNEQFF. The CDR3 bases are TGTGCCAGCTCCGAAACTAGCGGGGAGTACTACAATGAGCAGTTCTTC.

The chain is built from TRBV5-1 and TRBJ1-1, with D possibly being TRBD1 (6 bases). The germline CDR1 and CDR2 sequences are SGHRS and YFSETQ. V lost 4 bases and J 11 bases, leaving 18 bases between the germline ends. The CDR3 is 13 amino acids. The CDR3 bases are TGCGCCAGCAGCGCAGGGGACGGGATAGATGCTTTCTTT. The encoded protein is CASSAGDGIDAFF.

The rearrangement joins TRBV28 to TRBJ2-7, with 7 positions matching TRBD2. The V gene end was trimmed by 5 bases and the J gene end by 5 bases; junction bases not matched to a gene: 9. Per the germline V gene, CDR1 is MDHEN and CDR2 is SYDVKM. This CDR3 has 14 amino acids. For the CDR3, the DNA is TGTGCCAGCAGTCTCCGGGGAGGGGACCACGAGCAGTACTTC. Protein: CASSLRGGDHEQYF.

The chain is built from TRBV5-8 and TRBJ1-4, with TRBD1 as a possible D gene (6 bases). Germline V gene sequence: CDR1 SGHTS, CDR2 YDEGEE. This CDR3 contains 16 residues. Trimming took 1 base from V and 0 from J, leaving 10 bases between them. CDR3 amino acids: CASSLRGGSTNEKLFF. In DNA form, the CDR3 reads TGTGCCAGCAGCTTGAGGGGGGGCTCAACTAATGAAAAACTGTTTTTT.

In this sample, this clone turned up a few times. This chain uses TRBV7-9 with TRBJ1-4; 9 bases map to TRBD1. V gave up 5 bases and J gave up 13 bases; unmatched junction bases: 11. The CDR3 totals 14 residues. The germline V gene has CDR1 SEHNR and CDR2 FQNEAQ (reference sequence). CDR3 residues: CASSTDRGFRPLFF. CDR3 bases: TGTGCCAGCAGCACGGACAGGGGCTTTCGTCCACTGTTTTTT.